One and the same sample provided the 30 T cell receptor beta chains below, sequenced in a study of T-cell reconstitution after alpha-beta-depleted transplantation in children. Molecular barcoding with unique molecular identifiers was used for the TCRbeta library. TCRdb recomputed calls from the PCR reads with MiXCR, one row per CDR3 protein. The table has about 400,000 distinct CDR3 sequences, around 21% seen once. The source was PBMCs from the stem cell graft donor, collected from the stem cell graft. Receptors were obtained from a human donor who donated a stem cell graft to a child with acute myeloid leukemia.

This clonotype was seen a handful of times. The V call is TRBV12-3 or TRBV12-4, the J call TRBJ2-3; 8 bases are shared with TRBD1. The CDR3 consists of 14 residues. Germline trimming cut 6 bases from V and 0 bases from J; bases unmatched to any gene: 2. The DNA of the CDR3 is TGTGCCAGCAGGTGGACAGGGAGCACAGATACGCAGTATTTT. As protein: CASRWTGSTDTQYF.

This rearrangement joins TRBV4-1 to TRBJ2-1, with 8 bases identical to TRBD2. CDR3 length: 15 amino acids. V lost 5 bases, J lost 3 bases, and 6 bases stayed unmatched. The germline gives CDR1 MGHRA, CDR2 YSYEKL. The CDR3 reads CASSGSGTSYNEQFF. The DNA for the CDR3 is TGCGCCAGCAGCGGGAGTGGGACTAGCTACAATGAGCAGTTCTTC.

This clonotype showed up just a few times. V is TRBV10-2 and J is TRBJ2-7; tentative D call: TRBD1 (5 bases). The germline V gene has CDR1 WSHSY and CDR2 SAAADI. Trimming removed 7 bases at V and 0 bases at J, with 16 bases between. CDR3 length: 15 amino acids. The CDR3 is CASTDSWGRSYEQYF. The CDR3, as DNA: TGCGCCAGCACCGATAGTTGGGGCCGCTCCTACGAGCAGTACTTC.

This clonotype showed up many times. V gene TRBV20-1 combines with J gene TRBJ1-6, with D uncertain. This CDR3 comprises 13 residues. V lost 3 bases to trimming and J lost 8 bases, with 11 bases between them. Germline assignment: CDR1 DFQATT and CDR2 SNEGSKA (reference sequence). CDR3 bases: TGCAGTGCTAGGGACTCGGGTTATTCACCCCTCCACTTT. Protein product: CSARDSGYSPLHF.

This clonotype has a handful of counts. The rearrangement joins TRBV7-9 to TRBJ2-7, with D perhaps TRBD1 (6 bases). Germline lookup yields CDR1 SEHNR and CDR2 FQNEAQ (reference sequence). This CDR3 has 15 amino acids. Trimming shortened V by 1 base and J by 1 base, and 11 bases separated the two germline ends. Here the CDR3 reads CASSLVDRPSYEQYF. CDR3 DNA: TGTGCCAGCAGCTTAGTAGACAGGCCTTCCTACGAGCAGTACTTC.

The CDR3 sequence is CASSSSLTGASVGEQFF. The CDR3 nucleotides read TGTGCCAGCAGCTCCTCTTTAACGGGAGCATCCGTTGGGGAGCAGTTCTTC. The rearrangement uses TRBV5-5 and TRBJ2-1, with a tentative D call TRBD2 (6 bases). Germline V gene lookup returns CDR1 SGHKS and CDR2 YYEKEE (reference sequence). CDR3 length: 17 residues. Deletions cut 3 bases from V and 10 bases from J, with 26 bases between.

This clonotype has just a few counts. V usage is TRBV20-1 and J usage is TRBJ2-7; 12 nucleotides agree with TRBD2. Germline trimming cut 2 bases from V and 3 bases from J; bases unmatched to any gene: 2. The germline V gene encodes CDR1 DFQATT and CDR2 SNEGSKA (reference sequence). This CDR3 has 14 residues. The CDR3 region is CSARRLAGVYEQYF. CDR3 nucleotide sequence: TGCAGTGCTAGACGACTAGCGGGAGTCTACGAGCAGTACTTC.

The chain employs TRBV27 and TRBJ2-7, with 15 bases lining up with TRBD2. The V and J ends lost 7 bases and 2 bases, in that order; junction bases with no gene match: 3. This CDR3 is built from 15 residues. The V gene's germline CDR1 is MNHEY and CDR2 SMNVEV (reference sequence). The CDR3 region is CASMGLAGGAYEQYF. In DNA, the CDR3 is TGTGCCAGCATGGGACTAGCGGGAGGTGCCTACGAGCAGTACTTC.

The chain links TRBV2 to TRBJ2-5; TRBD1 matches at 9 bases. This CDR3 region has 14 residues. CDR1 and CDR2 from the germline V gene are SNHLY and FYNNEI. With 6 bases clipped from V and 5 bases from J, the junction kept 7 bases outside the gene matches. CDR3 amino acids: CASSRTGVPETQYF. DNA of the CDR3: TGTGCCAGCAGCCGGACAGGGGTGCCCGAGACCCAGTACTTC. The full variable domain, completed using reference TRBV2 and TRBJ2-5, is EPEVTQTPSHQVTQMGQEVILRCVPISNHLYFYWYRQILGQKVEFLVSFYNNEISEKSEIFDDQFSVERPDGSNFTLKIRSTKLEDSAMYFCASSRTGVPETQYFGPGTRLLVL.

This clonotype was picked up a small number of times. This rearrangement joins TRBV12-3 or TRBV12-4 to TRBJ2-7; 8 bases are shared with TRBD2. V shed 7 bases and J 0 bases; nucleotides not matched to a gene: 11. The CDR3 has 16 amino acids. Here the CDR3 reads CASTLGAGGLSYEQYF. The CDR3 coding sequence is TGTGCCAGCACCCTAGGGGCGGGAGGTCTCTCCTACGAGCAGTACTTC.

CDR3: CSARDYRGDVEQFF. The CDR3 DNA reads TGCAGTGCTAGAGATTATCGGGGGGACGTTGAGCAGTTCTTC. The gene calls are TRBV20-1 and TRBJ2-1; TRBD2 matches 7 bases. The CDR3 is made up of 14 amino acids. The J segment lost 9 bases and the V segment lost 0 bases, leaving 8 bases of the junction unmatched. Germline V CDR1 and CDR2: DFQATT, SNEGSKA (reference sequence).

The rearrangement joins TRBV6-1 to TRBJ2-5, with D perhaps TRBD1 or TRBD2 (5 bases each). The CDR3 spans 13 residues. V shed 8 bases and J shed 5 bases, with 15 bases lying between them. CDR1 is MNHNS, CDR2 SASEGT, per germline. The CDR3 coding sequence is TGTGCCAGCGCCCGGGGCCCCGGGGAGACCCAGTACTTC. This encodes CASARGPGETQYF.

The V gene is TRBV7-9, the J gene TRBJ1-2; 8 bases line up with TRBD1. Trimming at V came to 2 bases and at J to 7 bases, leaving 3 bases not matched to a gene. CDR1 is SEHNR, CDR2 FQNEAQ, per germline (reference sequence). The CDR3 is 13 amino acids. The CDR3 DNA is TGTGCCAGCAGCTTATCACAGGGGGGTGGCTACACCTTC. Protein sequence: CASSLSQGGGYTF. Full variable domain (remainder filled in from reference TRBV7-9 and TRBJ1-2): DTGVSQNPRHKITKRGQNVTFRCDPISEHNRLYWYRQTLGQGPEFLTYFQNEAQLEKSRLLSDRFSAERPKGSFSTLEIQRTEQGDSAMYLCASSLSQGGGYTFGSGTRLTVV.

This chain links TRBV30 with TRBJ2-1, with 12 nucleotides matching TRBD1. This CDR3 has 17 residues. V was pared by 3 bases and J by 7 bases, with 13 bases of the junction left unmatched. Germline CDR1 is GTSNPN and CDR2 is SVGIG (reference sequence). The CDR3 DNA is TGTGCCTGGAGCCGGGACAGGGGGCTAGTGCAGCGGAATGAGCAGTTCTTC. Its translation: CAWSRDRGLVQRNEQFF.

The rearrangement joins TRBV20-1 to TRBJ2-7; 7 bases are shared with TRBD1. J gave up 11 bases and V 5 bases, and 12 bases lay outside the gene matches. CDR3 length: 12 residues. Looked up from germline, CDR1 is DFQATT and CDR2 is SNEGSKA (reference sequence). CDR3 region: CSAGRNGQVEYF. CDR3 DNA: TGCAGTGCTGGACGTAATGGACAGGTAGAGTACTTC.

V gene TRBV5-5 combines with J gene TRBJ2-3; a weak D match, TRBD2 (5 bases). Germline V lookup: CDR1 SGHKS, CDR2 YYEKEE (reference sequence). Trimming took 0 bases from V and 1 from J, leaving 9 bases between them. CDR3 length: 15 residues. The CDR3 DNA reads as TGTGCCAGCAGCTTGGATCTGGGAGGCACAGATACGCAGTATTTT. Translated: CASSLDLGGTDTQYF. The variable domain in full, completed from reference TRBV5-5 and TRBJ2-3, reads DAGVTQSPTHLIKTRGQQVTLRCSPISGHKSVSWYQQVLGQGPQFIFQYYEKEERGRGNFPDRFSARQFPNYSSELNVNALLLGDSALYLCASSLDLGGTDTQYFGPGTRLTVL.

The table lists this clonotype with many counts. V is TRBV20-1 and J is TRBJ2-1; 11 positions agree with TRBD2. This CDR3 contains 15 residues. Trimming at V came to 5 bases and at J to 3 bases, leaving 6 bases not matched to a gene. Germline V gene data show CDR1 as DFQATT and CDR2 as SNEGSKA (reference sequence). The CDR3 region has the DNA TGCAGTGCTCCGCCTACTAGCGGGAGCTACAATGAGCAGTTCTTC. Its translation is CSAPPTSGSYNEQFF.

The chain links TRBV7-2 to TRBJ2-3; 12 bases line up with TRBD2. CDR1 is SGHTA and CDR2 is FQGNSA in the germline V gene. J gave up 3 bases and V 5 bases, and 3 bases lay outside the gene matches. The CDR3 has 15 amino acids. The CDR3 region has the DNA TGTGCCAGCAGCCGGACTAGCGGGAAGACAGATACGCAGTATTTT. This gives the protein CASSRTSGKTDTQYF.

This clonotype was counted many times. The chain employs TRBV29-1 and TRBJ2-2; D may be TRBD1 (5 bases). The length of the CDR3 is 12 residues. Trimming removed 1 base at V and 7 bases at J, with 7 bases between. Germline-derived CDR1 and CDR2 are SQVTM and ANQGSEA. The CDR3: CSVEGQGGELFF. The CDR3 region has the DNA TGCAGCGTTGAAGGGCAGGGCGGGGAGCTGTTTTTT.

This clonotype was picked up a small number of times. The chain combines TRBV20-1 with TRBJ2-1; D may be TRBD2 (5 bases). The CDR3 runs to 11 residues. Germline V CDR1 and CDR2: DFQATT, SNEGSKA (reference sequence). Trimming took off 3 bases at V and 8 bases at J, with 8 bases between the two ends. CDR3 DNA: TGCAGTGCTAGTGGTAGCGATGAGCAGTTCTTC. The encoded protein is CSASGSDEQFF.

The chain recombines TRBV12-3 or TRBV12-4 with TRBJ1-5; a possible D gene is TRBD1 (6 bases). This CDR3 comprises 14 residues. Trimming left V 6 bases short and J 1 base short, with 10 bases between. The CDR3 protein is CASSYDRSNQPQHF. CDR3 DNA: TGTGCCAGCAGCTACGACAGGAGCAATCAGCCCCAGCATTTT.

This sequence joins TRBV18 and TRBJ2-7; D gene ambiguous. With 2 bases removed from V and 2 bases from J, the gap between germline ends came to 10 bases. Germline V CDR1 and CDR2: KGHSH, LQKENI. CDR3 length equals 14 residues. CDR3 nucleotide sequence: TGTGCCAGCTCACCAGCGGCAGAGGCCTACGAGCAGTACTTC. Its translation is CASSPAAEAYEQYF.

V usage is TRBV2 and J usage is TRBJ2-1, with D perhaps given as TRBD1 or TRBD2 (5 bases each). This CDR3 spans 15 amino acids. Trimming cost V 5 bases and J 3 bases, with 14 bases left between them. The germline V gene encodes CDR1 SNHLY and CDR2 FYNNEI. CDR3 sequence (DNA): TGTGCCAGCAGTAGATCCGGGACCAACTACAATGAGCAGTTCTTC. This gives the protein CASSRSGTNYNEQFF.

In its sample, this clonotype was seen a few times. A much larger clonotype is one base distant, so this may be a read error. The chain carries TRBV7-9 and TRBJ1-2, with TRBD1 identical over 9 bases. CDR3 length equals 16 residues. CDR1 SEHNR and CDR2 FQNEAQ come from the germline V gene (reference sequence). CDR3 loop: CANSLTGGEKNYGYTF. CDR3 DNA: TGTGCCAACAGCCTAACAGGGGGCGAGAAGAACTATGGCTACACCTTC.

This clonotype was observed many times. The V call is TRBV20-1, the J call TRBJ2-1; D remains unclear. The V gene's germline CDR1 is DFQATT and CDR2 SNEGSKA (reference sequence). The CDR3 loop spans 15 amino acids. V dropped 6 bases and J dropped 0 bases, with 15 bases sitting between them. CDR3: CSASLPRSSYNEQFF. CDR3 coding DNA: TGCAGTGCCTCCTTACCTAGAAGCTCCTACAATGAGCAGTTCTTC.

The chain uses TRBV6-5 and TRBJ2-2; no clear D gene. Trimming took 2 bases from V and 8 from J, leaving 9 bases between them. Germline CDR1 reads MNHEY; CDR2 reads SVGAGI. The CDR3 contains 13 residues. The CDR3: CASSYRSQGELFF. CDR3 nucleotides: TGTGCCAGCAGTTACAGGTCCCAAGGGGAGCTGTTTTTT.

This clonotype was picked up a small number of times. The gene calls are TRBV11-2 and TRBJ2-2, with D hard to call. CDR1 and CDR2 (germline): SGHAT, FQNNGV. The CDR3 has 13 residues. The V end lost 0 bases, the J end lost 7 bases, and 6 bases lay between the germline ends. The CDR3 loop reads CASSLESFGELFF. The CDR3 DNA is TGTGCCAGCAGCTTAGAAAGTTTCGGGGAGCTGTTTTTT. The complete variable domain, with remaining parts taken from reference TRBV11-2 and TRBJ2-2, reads EAGVAQSPRYKIIEKRQSVAFWCNPISGHATLYWYQQILGQGPKLLIQFQNNGVVDDSQLPKDRFSAERLKGVDSTLKIQPAKLEDSAVYLCASSLESFGELFFGEGSRLTVL.

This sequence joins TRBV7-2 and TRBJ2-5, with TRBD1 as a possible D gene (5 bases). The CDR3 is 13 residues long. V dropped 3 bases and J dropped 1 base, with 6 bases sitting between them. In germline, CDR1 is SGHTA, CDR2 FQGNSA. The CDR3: CASSFQGQETQYF. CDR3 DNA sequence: TGTGCCAGCAGCTTCCAGGGCCAAGAGACCCAGTACTTC.

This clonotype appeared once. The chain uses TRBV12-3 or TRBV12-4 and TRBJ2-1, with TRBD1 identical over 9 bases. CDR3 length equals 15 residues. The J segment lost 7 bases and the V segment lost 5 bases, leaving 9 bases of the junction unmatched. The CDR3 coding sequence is TGTGCCAGCAGTACGGAGGGACAGGGTACTAATGAGCAGTTCTTC. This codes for CASSTEGQGTNEQFF.

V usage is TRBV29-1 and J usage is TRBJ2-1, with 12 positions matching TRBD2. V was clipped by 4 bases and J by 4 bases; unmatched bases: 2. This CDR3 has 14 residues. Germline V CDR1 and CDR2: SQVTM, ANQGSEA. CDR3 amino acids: CSVGTSGDYNEQFF. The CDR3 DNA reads TGCAGCGTTGGGACTAGCGGGGATTACAATGAGCAGTTCTTC.